This TCR beta chain appears in the sequencing data of a study of cytotoxic CD8 clonotypes in ibrutinib-treated CLL. Overall study: Investigators reported around 25 partial and 2 complete responses; after median approximately 74 months, approximately 15 patients remained remitted and about 12 progressed. Mean productive templates were about 260,000; mean productive rearrangements were around 86,000.

A 1 in 200,000 to 1 in 1 million T cell depth was the sequencing target. Sequencing used immunoSEQ multiplex PCR; TCRdb keeps in-frame clones, though not all of them. The table records 150,000 or so clones, approximately 81% of them present only once. The source material was PBMCs, sampled after 12 months of ibrutinib treatment. The sequence was collected from a human donor with chronic lymphocytic leukemia.

The CDR3 DNA sequence: TGTGCCAGTAGTATGGGGGCAGGGCGGACCAGATATGGCTACACCTTC. Translation: CASSMGAGRTRYGYTF. The chain couples TRBV19 to TRBJ1-2, with a tentative D call TRBD1 (6 bases). With 3 bases removed from V and 5 bases from J, the gap between germline ends came to 19 bases. This CDR3 spans 16 amino acids. Germline lookup yields CDR1 LNHDA and CDR2 SQIVND (reference sequence).